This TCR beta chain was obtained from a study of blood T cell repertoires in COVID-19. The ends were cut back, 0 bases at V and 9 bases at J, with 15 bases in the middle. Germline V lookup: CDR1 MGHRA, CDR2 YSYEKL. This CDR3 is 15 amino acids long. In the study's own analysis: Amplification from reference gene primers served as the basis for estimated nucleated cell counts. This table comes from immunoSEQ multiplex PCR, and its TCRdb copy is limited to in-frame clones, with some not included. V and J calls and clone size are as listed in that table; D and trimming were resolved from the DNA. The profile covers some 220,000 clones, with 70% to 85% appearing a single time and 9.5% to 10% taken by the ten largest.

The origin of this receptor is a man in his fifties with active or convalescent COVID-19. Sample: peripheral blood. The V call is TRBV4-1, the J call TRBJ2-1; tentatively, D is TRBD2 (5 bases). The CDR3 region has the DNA TGCGCCAGCAGCCAAGATCCTAGCCGTCCCGGTGAGCAGTTCTTC. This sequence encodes CASSQDPSRPGEQFF.